This T cell receptor (beta chain) came from a study of shared clonotypes between healthy human individuals. In the original workflow: With immunoSEQ giving junction-only sequences and no quality scores, filtering differed. The method was immunoSEQ multiplex PCR; TCRdb's version includes in-frame clones alone and lacks a portion of them. V and J calls and clone size are copied from that table; D and trimming were computed from the DNA. The table has approximately 1,000,000 clones, around 82% seen once; the top ten hold under 0.65%. Germline trimming cut 4 bases from V and 5 bases from J; bases unmatched to any gene: 13. The CDR3 has 20 amino acids. Germline V gene lookup returns CDR1 MNHEY and CDR2 SMNVEV (reference sequence). The study enrolled healthy HIV-negative adults without recent acute infections or vaccinations as donors.

The V gene is TRBV27, the J gene TRBJ2-2; 16 positions agree with TRBD2. The sequence derives from a man aged 18 to 29 in good health. Some clones in this sample may be carry-over from other donors' samples. Sequenced: memory CD4+ T cells from PBMCs. Subset given: CD45RA-negative fraction. CDR3 nucleotide sequence: TGTGCCAGCAGTTCAATACCCCCGGGACTAGCGGGAGGGCGGACCGGGGAGCTGTTTTTT. This translates into CASSSIPPGLAGGRTGELFF.